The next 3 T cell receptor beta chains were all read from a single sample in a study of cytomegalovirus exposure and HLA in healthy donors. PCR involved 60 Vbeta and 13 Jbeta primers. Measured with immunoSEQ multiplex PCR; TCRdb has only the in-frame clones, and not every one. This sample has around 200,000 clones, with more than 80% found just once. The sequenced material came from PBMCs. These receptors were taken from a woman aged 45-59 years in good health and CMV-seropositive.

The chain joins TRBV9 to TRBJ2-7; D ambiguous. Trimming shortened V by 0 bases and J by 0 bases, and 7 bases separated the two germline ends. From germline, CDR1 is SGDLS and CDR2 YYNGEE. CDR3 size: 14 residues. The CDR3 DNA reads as TGTGCCAGCAGCGTAGCTATAACCTCCTACGAGCAGTACTTC. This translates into CASSVAITSYEQYF.

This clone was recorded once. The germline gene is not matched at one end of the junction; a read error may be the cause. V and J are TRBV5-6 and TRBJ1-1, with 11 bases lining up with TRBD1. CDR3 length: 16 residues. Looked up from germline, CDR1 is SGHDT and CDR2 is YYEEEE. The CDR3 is CASSLGQGALKTEAFF. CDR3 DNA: TGTGCCAGCAGCTTAGGACAGGGGGCGTTGAAAACTGAAGCTTTCTTT. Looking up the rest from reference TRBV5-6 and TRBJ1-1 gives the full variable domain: DAGVTQSPTHLIKTRGQQVTLRCSPKSGHDTVSWYQQALGQGPQFIFQYYEEEERQRGNFPDRFSGHQFPNYSSELNVNALLLGDSALYLCASSLGQGALKTEAFFGQGTRLTVV.

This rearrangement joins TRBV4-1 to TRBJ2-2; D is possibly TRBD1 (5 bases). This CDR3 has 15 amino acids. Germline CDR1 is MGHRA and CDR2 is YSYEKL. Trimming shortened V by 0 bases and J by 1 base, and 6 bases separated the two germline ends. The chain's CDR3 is CASSQDQGNTGELFF. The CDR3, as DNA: TGCGCCAGCAGCCAAGATCAGGGGAACACCGGGGAGCTGTTTTTT.